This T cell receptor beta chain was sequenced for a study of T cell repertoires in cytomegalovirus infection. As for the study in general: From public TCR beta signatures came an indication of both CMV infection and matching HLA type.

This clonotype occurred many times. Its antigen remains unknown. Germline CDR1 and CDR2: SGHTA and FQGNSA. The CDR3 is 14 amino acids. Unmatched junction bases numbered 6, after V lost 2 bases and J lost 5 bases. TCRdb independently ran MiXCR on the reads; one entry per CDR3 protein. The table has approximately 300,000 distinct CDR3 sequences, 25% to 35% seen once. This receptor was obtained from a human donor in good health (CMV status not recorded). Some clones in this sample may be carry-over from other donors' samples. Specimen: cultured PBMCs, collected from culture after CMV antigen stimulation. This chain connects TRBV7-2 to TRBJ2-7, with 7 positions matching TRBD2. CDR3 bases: TGTGCCAGCAGCTTAATCCGGGGAGGGAACGAGCAGTACTTC. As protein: CASSLIRGGNEQYF.